Each of the 5 T cell receptor beta chains below was sequenced from the same sample in a study of blood T cells in healthy people across ages. The second PCR ran about 6 to 12 cycles with a sample-barcoded 5' primer and J-beta primers. TCRdb re-analysed the 5' RACE reads in MiXCR, keeping a single row per CDR3 protein. The table records around 1,700,000 distinct CDR3 sequences, approximately 30% of them present only once. Source material: blood. All receptors come from a woman in her 30s in good health.

The chain links TRBV7-2 to TRBJ2-3; D is unresolved. Germline CDR1 SGHTA, CDR2 FQGNSA. Trimming stripped 5 bases from V and 5 bases from J, with 8 bases between. This CDR3 spans 12 amino acids. The chain's CDR3 is CASSRARDTQYF. In DNA, the CDR3 is TGTGCCAGCAGCCGAGCCCGAGATACGCAGTATTTT.

The chain uses TRBV30 and TRBJ1-5; no firm D call. Trimming took off 0 bases at V and 6 bases at J, with 12 bases between the two ends. Per germline, CDR1 GTSNPN and CDR2 SVGIG (reference sequence). The CDR3 extends over 14 amino acids. The CDR3 DNA reads as TGTGCCTGGAGTGTACATCTGGGATTTCAGCCCCAGCATTTT. This codes for CAWSVHLGFQPQHF. Using reference TRBV30 and TRBJ1-5 for the parts outside the CDR3, the full variable domain is SQTIHQWPATLVQPVGSPLSLECTVEGTSNPNLYWYRQAAGRGLQLLFYSVGIGQISSEVPQNLSASRPQDRQFILSSKKLLLSDSGFYLCAWSVHLGFQPQHFGDGTRLSIL.

V is TRBV2 and J is TRBJ2-3; 10 nucleotides line up with TRBD2. The length of the CDR3 is 16 residues. Trimming removed 3 bases from V and 1 base from J; junction bases left unmatched: 4. Germline CDR1 is SNHLY and CDR2 is FYNNEI. The CDR3 here is CASSDPGLAGTDTQYF. As DNA, the CDR3 is TGTGCCAGCAGTGACCCCGGACTAGCGGGCACAGATACGCAGTATTTT.

The genes are TRBV23-1 and TRBJ2-7; D perhaps matches TRBD2 (6 bases). TRBV23-1 is an ORF, with its function uncertain. This CDR3 has 13 residues. V gave up 3 bases and J gave up 3 bases, with 9 bases separating them. The CDR3 loop reads CASSQWEVYEQYF. Here the CDR3 DNA reads TGCGCCAGCAGTCAGTGGGAGGTCTACGAGCAGTACTTC.

The table lists this clonotype with a few counts. The rearrangement uses TRBV11-2 and TRBJ2-5; D may be TRBD2 (6 bases). The CDR3 has 13 amino acids. The germline V gene encodes CDR1 SGHAT and CDR2 FQNNGV. Trimming shortened V by 6 bases and J by 3 bases, and 11 bases separated the two germline ends. CDR3 coding DNA: TGTGCCAGCAGGGGGGGTACGAAAGAGACCCAGTACTTC. It yields the protein CASRGGTKETQYF.